A single TCR beta chain is shown here with its context. The data belong to a study of blood T cell repertoires in COVID-19. TCRdb's table, derived via immunoSEQ multiplex PCR, lists solely in-frame clones and lacks some. The top ten clones hold around 2.6% of a sample with 200,000 to 300,000 clones, about 91% of them seen once. Trimming cost V 0 bases and J 4 bases, with 11 bases left between them. The CDR3 runs 15 residues. The germline V gene encodes CDR1 LGHDT and CDR2 YNNKEL (reference sequence). Clinical histories supplied by participants themselves formed the basis of cohort assignment. The rearrangement links TRBV3-1 (or the pseudogene TRBV3-2) to TRBJ2-3, with D unresolved. This receptor was taken from a woman aged 25 to 39 with acute COVID-19. Sequencing was carried out using PBMCs or T cells enriched from blood (not recorded which). The CDR3 spells CASSQDPPPADTQYF. CDR3 in DNA: TGTGCCAGCAGCCAAGATCCCCCACCGGCAGATACGCAGTATTTT.